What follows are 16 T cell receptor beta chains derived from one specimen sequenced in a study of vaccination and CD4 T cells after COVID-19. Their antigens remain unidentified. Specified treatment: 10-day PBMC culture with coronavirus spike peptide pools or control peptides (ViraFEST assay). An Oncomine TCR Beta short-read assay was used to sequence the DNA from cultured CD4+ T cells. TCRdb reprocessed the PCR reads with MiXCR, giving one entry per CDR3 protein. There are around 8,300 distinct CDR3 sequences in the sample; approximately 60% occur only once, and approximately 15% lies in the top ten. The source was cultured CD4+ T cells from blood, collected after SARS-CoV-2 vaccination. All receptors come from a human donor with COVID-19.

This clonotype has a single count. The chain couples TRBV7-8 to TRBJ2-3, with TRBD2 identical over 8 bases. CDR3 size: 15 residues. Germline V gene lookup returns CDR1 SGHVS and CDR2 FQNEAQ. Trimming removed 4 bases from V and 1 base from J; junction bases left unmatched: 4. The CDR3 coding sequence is TGTGCCAGCAGCTATAGCGGGGAGCGCACAGATACGCAGTATTTT. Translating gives CASSYSGERTDTQYF. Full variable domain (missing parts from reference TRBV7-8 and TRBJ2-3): GAGVSQSPRYKVAKRGQDVALRCDPISGHVSLFWYQQALGQGPEFLTYFQNEAQLDKSGLPSDRFFAERPEGSVSTLKIQRTQQEDSAVYLCASSYSGERTDTQYFGPGTRLTVL.

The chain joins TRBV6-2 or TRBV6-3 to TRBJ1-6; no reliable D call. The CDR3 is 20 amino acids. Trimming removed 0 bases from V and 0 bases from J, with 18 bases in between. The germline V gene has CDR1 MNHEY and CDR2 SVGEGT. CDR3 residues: CASSYSKLTRAISYNSPLHF. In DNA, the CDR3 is TGTGCCAGCAGTTACTCGAAACTGACAAGAGCTATCTCCTATAATTCACCCCTCCACTTT.

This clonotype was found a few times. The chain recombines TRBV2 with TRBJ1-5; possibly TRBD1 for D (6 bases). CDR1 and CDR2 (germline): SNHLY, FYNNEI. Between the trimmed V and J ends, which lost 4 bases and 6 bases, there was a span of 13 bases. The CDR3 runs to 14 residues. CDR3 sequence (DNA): TGTGCCAGCAGTGTCCGGGACACCACTCAGCCCCAGCATTTT. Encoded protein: CASSVRDTTQPQHF.

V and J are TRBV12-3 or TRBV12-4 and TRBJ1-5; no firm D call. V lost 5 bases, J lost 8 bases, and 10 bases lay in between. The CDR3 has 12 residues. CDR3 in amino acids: CASSNRWEPQHF. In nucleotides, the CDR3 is TGTGCCAGCAGTAATAGGTGGGAGCCCCAGCATTTT.

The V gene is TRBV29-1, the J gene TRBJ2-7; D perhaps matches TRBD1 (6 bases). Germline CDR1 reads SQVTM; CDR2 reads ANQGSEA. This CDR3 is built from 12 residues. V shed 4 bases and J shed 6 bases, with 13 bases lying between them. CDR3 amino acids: CSVGPYRAEQYF. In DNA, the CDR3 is TGCAGCGTTGGTCCCTACAGGGCCGAGCAGTACTTC.

As DNA, the CDR3 is TGTGCCAGCAGTTTCATCTTGGATTCACCCCTCCACTTT. Translating gives CASSFILDSPLHF. The chain carries TRBV27 and TRBJ1-6, with D unresolved. Germline lookup yields CDR1 MNHEY and CDR2 SMNVEV (reference sequence). The CDR3 is 13 amino acids. Trimming removed 3 bases from V and 8 bases from J, with 8 bases in between.

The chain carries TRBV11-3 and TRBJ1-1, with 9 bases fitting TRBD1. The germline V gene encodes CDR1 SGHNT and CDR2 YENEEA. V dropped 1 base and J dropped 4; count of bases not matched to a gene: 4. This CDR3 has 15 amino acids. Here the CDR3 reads CASSLVATGGTEAFF. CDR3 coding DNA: TGTGCCAGCAGCTTAGTTGCGACAGGGGGCACTGAAGCTTTCTTT.

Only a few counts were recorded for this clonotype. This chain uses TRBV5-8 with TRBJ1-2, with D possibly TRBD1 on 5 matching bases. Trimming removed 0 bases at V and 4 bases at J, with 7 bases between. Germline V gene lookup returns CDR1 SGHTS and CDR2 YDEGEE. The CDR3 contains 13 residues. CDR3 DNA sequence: TGTGCCAGCAGCTTGGGGGGGAGCTATGGCTACACCTTC. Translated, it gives CASSLGGSYGYTF.

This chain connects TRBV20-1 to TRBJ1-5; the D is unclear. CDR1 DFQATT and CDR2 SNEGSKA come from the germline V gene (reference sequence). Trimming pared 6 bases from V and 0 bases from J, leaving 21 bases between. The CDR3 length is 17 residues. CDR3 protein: CSAQSYLKAVSNQPQHF. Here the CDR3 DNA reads TGCAGTGCACAGTCCTACCTCAAAGCCGTTAGCAATCAGCCCCAGCATTTT.

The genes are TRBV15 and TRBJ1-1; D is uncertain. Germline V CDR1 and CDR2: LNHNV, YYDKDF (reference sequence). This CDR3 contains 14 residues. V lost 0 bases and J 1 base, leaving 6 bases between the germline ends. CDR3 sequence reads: CATSRDGKNTEAFF. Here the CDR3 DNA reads TGTGCCACCAGCAGAGATGGCAAGAACACTGAAGCTTTCTTT. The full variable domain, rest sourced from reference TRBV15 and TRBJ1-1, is DAMVIQNPRYQVTQFGKPVTLSCSQTLNHNVMYWYQQKSSQAPKLLFHYYDKDFNNEADTPDNFQSRRPNTSFCFLDIRSPGLGDTAMYLCATSRDGKNTEAFFGQGTRLTVV.

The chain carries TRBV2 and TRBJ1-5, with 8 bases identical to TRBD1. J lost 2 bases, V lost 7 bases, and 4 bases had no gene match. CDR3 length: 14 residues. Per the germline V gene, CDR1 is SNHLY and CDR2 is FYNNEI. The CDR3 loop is CASTGGVGNQPQHF. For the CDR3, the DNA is TGTGCCAGCACAGGGGGCGTCGGCAATCAGCCCCAGCATTTT.

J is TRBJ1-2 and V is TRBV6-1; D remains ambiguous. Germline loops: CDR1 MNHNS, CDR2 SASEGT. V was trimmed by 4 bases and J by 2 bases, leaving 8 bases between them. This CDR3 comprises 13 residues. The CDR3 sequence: CASSGANNYGYTF. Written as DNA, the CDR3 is TGTGCCAGCAGTGGGGCCAACAACTATGGCTACACCTTC.

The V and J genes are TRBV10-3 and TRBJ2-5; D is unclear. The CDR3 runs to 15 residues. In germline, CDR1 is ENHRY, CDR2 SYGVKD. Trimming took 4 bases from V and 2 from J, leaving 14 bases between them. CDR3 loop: CAISGSKAAQETQYF. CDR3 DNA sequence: TGTGCCATCAGTGGGTCCAAGGCGGCACAAGAGACCCAGTACTTC.

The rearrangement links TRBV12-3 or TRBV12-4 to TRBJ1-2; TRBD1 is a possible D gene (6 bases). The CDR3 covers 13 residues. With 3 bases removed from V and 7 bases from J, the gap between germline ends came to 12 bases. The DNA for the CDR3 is TGTGCCAGCAGTTTGCACAGGGTGGGTGGCTACACCTTC. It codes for CASSLHRVGGYTF.

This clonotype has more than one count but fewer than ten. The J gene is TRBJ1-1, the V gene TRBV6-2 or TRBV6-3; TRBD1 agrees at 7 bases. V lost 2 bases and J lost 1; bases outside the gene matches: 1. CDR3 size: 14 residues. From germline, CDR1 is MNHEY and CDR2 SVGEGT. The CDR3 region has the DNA TGTGCCAGCAGTTACCAGGGGGGGAACACTGAAGCTTTCTTT. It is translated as CASSYQGGNTEAFF.

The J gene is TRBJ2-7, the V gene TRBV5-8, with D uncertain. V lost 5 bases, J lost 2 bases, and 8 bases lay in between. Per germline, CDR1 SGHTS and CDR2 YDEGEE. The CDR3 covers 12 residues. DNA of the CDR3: TGTGCCAGCAGGCCCGATACCTACGAGCAGTACTTC. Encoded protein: CASRPDTYEQYF.